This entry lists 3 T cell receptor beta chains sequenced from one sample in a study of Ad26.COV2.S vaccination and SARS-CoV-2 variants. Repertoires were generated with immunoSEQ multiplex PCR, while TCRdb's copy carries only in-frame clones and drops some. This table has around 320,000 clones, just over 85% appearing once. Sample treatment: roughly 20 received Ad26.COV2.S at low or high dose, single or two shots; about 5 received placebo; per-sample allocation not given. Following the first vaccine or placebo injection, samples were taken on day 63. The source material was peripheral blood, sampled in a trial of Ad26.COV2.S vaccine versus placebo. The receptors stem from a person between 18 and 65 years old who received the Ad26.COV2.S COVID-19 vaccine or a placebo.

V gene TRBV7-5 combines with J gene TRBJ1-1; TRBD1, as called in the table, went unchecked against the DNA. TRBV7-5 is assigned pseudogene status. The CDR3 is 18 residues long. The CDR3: CARRQTKDRDSLNTEAFF. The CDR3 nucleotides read TGTGCCAGAAGACAAACTAAGGACAGGGATAGTTTGAACACTGAAGCTTTCTTT.

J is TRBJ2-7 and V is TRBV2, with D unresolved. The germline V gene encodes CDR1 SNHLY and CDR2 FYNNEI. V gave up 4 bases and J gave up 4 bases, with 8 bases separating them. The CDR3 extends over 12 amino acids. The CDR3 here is CASSVEFYEQYF. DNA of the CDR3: TGTGCCAGCAGTGTAGAATTTTACGAGCAGTACTTC.

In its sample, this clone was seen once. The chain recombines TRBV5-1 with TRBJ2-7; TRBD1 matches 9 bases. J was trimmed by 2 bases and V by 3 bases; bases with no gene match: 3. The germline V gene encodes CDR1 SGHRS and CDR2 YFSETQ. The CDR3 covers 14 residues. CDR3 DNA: TGCGCCAGCAGCTCCGGGACAGGGACCTACGAGCAGTACTTC. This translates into CASSSGTGTYEQYF.